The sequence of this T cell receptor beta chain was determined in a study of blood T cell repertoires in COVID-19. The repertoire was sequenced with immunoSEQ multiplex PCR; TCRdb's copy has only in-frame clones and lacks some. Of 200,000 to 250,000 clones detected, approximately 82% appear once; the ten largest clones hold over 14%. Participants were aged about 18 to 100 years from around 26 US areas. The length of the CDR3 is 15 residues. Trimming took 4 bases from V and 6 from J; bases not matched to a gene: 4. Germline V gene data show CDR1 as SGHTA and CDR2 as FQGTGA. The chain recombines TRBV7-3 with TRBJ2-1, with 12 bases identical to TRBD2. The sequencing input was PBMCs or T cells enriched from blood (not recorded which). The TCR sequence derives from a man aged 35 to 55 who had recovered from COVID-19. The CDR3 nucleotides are TGTGCCAGCAGCTCACGACTAGCGGGAGTCAATGAGCAGTTCTTC. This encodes CASSSRLAGVNEQFF.